The source of this T cell receptor (beta chain) is a study of shared clonotypes between healthy human individuals. Findings of the study overall: Among the subsets, naive ones generally showed larger estimated richness than memory ones. Sampling covered nothing but blood. Tissue TCR repertoires likely differ from those found in blood. Owing to a small donor count, the genetic and exposure-history diversity represented was limited.

As concerns this clone: Its specificity is not known.

The V gene lost 0 bases and the J gene lost 1 base, with 13 bases spanning the gap. There are 16 residues in the CDR3. Sorted-subset replicate PCRs used 200 ng DNA, approximately 33,000 T cell genomes. Generated by immunoSEQ multiplex PCR, the TCRdb table keeps only in-frame clones and is missing some. The sample has some 2,100,000 clones, nearly 97% seen once. The chain carries TRBV6-7 and TRBJ2-7; D is undetermined. TRBV6-7 falls under the ORF class, with uncertain function. This clonotype was sampled from a young man in good health. Material: naive CD4+ T cells sorted from blood. Subset meaning: CD45RA+ positively selected. The CDR3, as DNA: TGTGCCAGCAGTTACTCGCTCCGGGCTCCTTCCTACGAGCAGTACTTC. Encoded protein: CASSYSLRAPSYEQYF.